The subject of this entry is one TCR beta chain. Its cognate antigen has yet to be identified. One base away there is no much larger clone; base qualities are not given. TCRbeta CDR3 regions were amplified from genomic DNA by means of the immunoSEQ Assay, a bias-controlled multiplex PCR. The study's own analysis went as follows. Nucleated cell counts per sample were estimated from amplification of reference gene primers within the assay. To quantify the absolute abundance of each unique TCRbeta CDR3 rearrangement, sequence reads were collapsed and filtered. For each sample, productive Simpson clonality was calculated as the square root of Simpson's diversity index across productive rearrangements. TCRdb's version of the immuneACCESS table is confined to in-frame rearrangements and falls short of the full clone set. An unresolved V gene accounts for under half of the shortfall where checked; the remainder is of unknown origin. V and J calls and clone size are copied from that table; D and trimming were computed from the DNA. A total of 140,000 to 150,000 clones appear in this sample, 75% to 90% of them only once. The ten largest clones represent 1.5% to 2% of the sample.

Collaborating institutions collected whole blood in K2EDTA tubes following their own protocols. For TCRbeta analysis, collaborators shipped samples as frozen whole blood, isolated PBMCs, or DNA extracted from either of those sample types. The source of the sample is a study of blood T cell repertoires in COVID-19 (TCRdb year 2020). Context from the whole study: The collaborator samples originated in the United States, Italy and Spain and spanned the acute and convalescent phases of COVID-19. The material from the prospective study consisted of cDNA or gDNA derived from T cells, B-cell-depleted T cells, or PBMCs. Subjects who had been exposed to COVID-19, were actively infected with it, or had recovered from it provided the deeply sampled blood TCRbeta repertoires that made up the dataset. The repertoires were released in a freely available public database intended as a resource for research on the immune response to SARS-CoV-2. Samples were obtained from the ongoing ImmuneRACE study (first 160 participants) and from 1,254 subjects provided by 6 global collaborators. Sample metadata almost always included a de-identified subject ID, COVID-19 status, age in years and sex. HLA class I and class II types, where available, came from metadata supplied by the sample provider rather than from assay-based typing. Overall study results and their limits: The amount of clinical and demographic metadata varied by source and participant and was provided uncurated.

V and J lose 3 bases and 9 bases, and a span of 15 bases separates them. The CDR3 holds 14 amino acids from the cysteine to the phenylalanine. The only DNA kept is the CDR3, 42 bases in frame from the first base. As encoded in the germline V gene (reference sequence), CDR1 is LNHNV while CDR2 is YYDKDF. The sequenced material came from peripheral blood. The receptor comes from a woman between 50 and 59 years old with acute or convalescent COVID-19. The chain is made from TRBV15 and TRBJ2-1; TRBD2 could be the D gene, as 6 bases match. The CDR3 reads CATSSRRTEGEQFF. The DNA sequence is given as TGTGCCACCAGCAGCCGTAGGACGGAGGGTGAGCAGTTCTTC.